Below, one T cell receptor (beta chain) is given with its context. What it binds is not known. These data belong to a study of T cells in Graves' hyperthyroidism and ophthalmopathy. The study, taken as a whole, reports: Ophthalmopathy and stable hyperthyroidism were told apart by a 13 V-J model. Ophthalmopathy got predicted by the model a median 6.5 months before its onset. Most thyroid clonotypes with frequency above 0.001 were detected in blood.

Amplified TCR beta CDR3 regions came from RNA transcripts. HTBI primers were used for first-round RT-PCR of the TCR CDR3. TCRdb fed the multiplex PCR reads into MiXCR, producing one record per CDR3 protein. This sample has fewer than 650,000 distinct CDR3 sequences; 40% to 50% occur once, and the top ten carry 35% to 50%. Trimming took off 2 bases at V and 7 bases at J, with 15 bases between the two ends. The CDR3 totals 16 residues. Germline V gives CDR1 SEHNR, CDR2 FQNEAQ (reference sequence). Diagnostic decisions used clinical symptoms, serum thyroxine and TRAb, thyroid ultrasound and orbital computed tomography.

This receptor was taken from an adult woman with Graves' disease, either hyperthyroidism or ophthalmopathy (not recorded which). Specimen: peripheral blood or thyroid tissue (not recorded which). The chain links TRBV7-9 to TRBJ1-6; D gene unclear. The CDR3 sequence: CASSLTMVGPNSPLHF. The DNA of the CDR3 is TGTGCCAGCAGCTTAACGATGGTGGGTCCGAATTCACCCCTCCACTTT.